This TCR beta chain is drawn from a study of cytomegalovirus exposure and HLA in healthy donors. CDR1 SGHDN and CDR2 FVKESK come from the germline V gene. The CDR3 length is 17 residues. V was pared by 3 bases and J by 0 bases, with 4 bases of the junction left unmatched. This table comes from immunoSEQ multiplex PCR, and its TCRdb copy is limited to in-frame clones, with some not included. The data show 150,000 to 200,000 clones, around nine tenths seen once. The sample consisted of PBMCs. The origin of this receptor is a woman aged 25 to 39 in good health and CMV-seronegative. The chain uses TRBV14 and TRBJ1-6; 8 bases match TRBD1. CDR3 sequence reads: CASSHRQGTSYNSPLHF. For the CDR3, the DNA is TGTGCCAGCAGCCACCGACAGGGGACCTCCTATAATTCACCCCTCCACTTT.